This passage covers 17 T cell receptor beta chains from one sample sequenced in a study of control samples from healthy donors and cancer patients. Method: immunoSEQ multiplex PCR; TCRdb's copy keeps in-frame clones and lacks some. The table records 150,000 to 180,000 clones, 85% to 95% of them present only once. The sequencing sample was made of blood. The receptors originated from a man in his forties or fifties in good health.

The chain has TRBV5-1 and TRBJ2-3; a weak D match, TRBD2 (6 bases). The CDR3 loop spans 13 amino acids. The germline gives CDR1 SGHRS, CDR2 YFSETQ. V shed 5 bases and J shed 6 bases, with 13 bases lying between them. For the CDR3, the DNA is TGCGCCAGCAGATGGTCGGGAGTGGATACGCAGTATTTT. Its protein product is CASRWSGVDTQYF.

The chain joins TRBV5-4 to TRBJ1-6; the match to TRBD1 covers 7 bases. Germline V gene lookup returns CDR1 SGHNT and CDR2 YYREEE (reference sequence). V lost 0 bases, J lost 10 bases, and 7 bases stayed unmatched. The CDR3 contains 15 residues. CDR3 protein: CASSLGGQRGSPLHF. DNA for the CDR3: TGTGCCAGCAGCTTGGGGGGACAGAGGGGGTCACCCCTCCACTTT.

This sequence joins TRBV5-6 and TRBJ2-7; 11 bases are a match to TRBD1. CDR3 length equals 15 residues. V lost 4 bases to trimming and J lost 2 bases; unmatched junction nucleotides: 5. Germline loops: CDR1 SGHDT, CDR2 YYEEEE. CDR3 residues: CASSNRDRGAYEQYF. The CDR3 DNA reads as TGTGCCAGCAGCAACCGGGACAGGGGGGCCTACGAGCAGTACTTC. The whole variable domain, remainder taken from reference TRBV5-6 and TRBJ2-7, is DAGVTQSPTHLIKTRGQQVTLRCSPKSGHDTVSWYQQALGQGPQFIFQYYEEEERQRGNFPDRFSGHQFPNYSSELNVNALLLGDSALYLCASSNRDRGAYEQYFGPGTRLTVT.

The chain carries TRBV4-1 and TRBJ2-3; D not resolved. This CDR3 is 13 amino acids long. Between the trimmed V and J ends, which lost 2 bases and 1 base, there was a span of 4 bases. Germline assignment: CDR1 MGHRA and CDR2 YSYEKL. The CDR3 reads CASSQQGTDTQYF. The CDR3, as DNA: TGCGCCAGCAGCCAACAGGGCACAGATACGCAGTATTTT.

V and J are TRBV11-3 and TRBJ2-7, with 9 bases that match TRBD1. After removal of 5 bases from V and 2 bases from J, the junction contained 1 base not matched to a gene. This CDR3 spans 13 amino acids. The germline gives CDR1 SGHNT, CDR2 YENEEA. The CDR3 protein is CASSRDRAYEQYF. The CDR3 DNA reads TGTGCCAGCAGCCGGGACAGGGCCTACGAGCAGTACTTC.

V usage is TRBV7-2 and J usage is TRBJ1-5, with a tentative D call TRBD1 (5 bases). V gave up 3 bases and J gave up 7 bases, with 16 bases separating them. Germline-derived CDR1 and CDR2 are SGHTA and FQGNSA. The CDR3 sequence is 15 residues long. CDR3 loop: CASSFVGDGLQPQHF. The CDR3 DNA sequence: TGTGCCAGCAGCTTTGTCGGGGACGGATTACAGCCCCAGCATTTT.

This chain links TRBV7-9 with TRBJ2-4, with 8 positions matching TRBD2. V shed 0 bases, J shed 7 bases, and the junction held 8 bases outside the gene matches. The CDR3 has 16 amino acids. Germline V lookup: CDR1 SEHNR, CDR2 FQNEAQ (reference sequence). DNA of the CDR3: TGTGCCAGCAGCTTAGCTTATACGGGAGGGAGGAACATTCAGTACTTC. As protein: CASSLAYTGGRNIQYF.

CDR3 protein: CASSEIAGAGQETQYF. CDR3 nucleotides: TGTGCCAGCAGTGAAATCGCAGGGGCAGGGCAAGAGACCCAGTACTTC. The chain is built from TRBV6-1 and TRBJ2-5, with D perhaps TRBD1 (6 bases). The V end was cut by 2 bases, the J end by 2 bases, with 15 bases between. From germline, CDR1 is MNHNS and CDR2 SASEGT. This CDR3 has 16 residues.

The rearrangement links TRBV27 to TRBJ1-1, with unresolved D. V was trimmed by 5 bases and J by 1 base, leaving 8 bases between them. The CDR3 extends over 13 amino acids. The germline CDR1 and CDR2 sequences are MNHEY and SMNVEV (reference sequence). DNA for the CDR3: TGTGCCAGCAGTGCCTCAAGGAACACTGAAGCTTTCTTT. Amino acid sequence: CASSASRNTEAFF.

The V call is TRBV7-9, the J call TRBJ2-7; a possible D gene is TRBD1 (5 bases). V lost 5 bases, J lost 3 bases, and 17 bases lay in between. This CDR3 spans 15 amino acids. Germline CDR1 is SEHNR and CDR2 is FQNEAQ (reference sequence). The CDR3 is CASSEGYRRLYEQYF. The CDR3 DNA reads as TGTGCCAGCAGCGAAGGGTACAGGAGACTCTACGAGCAGTACTTC.

This chain uses TRBV27 with TRBJ1-2; 7 bases are a match to TRBD1. J gave up 4 bases and V 3 bases, and 5 bases lay outside the gene matches. The CDR3 runs to 14 residues. The V gene's germline CDR1 is MNHEY and CDR2 SMNVEV (reference sequence). The CDR3 nucleotides read TGTGCCAGCAGTTTCACCGGGACAGCCTATGGCTACACCTTC. Amino acid sequence: CASSFTGTAYGYTF.

The J gene is TRBJ2-3, the V gene TRBV24-1; a possible D gene is TRBD2 (6 bases). Trimming removed 5 bases from V and 1 base from J, with 12 bases in between. Per germline, CDR1 KGHDR and CDR2 SFDVKD. The CDR3 runs to 15 residues. This CDR3 is CATSGRGKGTDTQYF. The CDR3, as DNA: TGTGCCACCAGTGGTCGGGGGAAAGGCACAGATACGCAGTATTTT.

The V and J genes are TRBV28 and TRBJ1-2, with 7 bases that match TRBD1. This CDR3 is 12 amino acids long. Germline trimming cut 3 bases from V and 8 bases from J; bases unmatched to any gene: 3. In germline, CDR1 is MDHEN, CDR2 SYDVKM. CDR3 coding DNA: TGTGCCAGCAGTTTTGACAGGGTCGGCTACACCTTC. It codes for CASSFDRVGYTF.

CDR3 protein: CASSMDRDTQYF. CDR3 in DNA: TGTGCCAGCTCGATGGACAGAGATACGCAGTATTTT. V is TRBV18 and J is TRBJ2-3; D perhaps matches TRBD1 (6 bases). The CDR3 extends over 12 amino acids. Looked up from germline, CDR1 is KGHSH and CDR2 is LQKENI. Trimming took 6 bases from V and 5 from J, leaving 9 bases between them.

The V gene is TRBV9, the J gene TRBJ2-7; 8 bases match TRBD1. Germline V gene sequence: CDR1 SGDLS, CDR2 YYNGEE. The CDR3 sequence is 14 residues long. With V trimmed by 2 bases and J by 2 bases, 3 bases remained unmatched. DNA of the CDR3: TGTGCCAGCAGCGTCAGGGGGCCCCCCTACGAGCAGTACTTC. It translates to CASSVRGPPYEQYF.

The V gene is TRBV29-1, the J gene TRBJ1-5; D ambiguous. Germline assignment: CDR1 SQVTM and CDR2 ANQGSEA. V lost 3 bases to trimming and J lost 0 bases, with 9 bases between them. The CDR3 has 14 amino acids. As DNA, the CDR3 is TGCAGCGTTGAGGAGGAGAATAGCAATCAGCCCCAGCATTTT. Translating it yields CSVEEENSNQPQHF.

The chain couples TRBV28 to TRBJ1-2; D remains unclear. Trimming cost V 6 bases and J 7 bases, with 12 bases left between them. CDR3 length: 12 residues. Germline CDR1 MDHEN, CDR2 SYDVKM. The CDR3 nucleotides are TGTGCCAGCAGCCCGTCATGGGGTGGCTACACCTTC. Protein product: CASSPSWGGYTF.